Presented here are 24 T cell receptor beta chains from one specimen sequenced in a study of CD8 T cells in ankylosing spondylitis. TCRdb re-analysed the 5' RACE reads in MiXCR, keeping a single row per CDR3 protein. The table has 230,000 or so distinct CDR3 sequences, about 24% seen once. Sequencing input: blood, either unsorted or a sorted T cell fraction (not recorded which). Every receptor here comes from a male donor with ankylosing spondylitis or in good health (not recorded which).

The chain links TRBV6-1 to TRBJ2-7, with TRBD1 matching 7 bases. V was clipped by 6 bases and J by 0 bases; unmatched bases: 5. Germline CDR1 MNHNS, CDR2 SASEGT. The CDR3 spans 14 residues. The DNA for the CDR3 is TGTGCCAGCAGACCCGGGGACAGCTCCTACGAGCAGTACTTC. This gives the protein CASRPGDSSYEQYF.

This sequence joins TRBV5-1 and TRBJ2-7; the D call may be TRBD1 or TRBD2 (6 bases each). V lost 2 bases and J lost 5, with 20 bases in between. Per the germline V gene, CDR1 is SGHRS and CDR2 is YFSETQ. This CDR3 comprises 16 residues. The DNA for the CDR3 is TGCGCCAGCAGCTTTAGGGGGGTACCGCGTACCCACGAGCAGTACTTC. The encoded protein is CASSFRGVPRTHEQYF.

This clonotype was seen only a few times. The V gene is TRBV20-1, the J gene TRBJ2-5; D is possibly TRBD1 (7 bases). V shed 0 bases and J shed 1 base, with 18 bases lying between them. Per germline, CDR1 DFQATT and CDR2 SNEGSKA (reference sequence). The CDR3 sequence is 17 residues long. DNA of the CDR3: TGCAGTGCTAGAGATCGGAGGGGGGACAGAACCCAAGAGACCCAGTACTTC. This sequence encodes CSARDRRGDRTQETQYF.

The table lists this clonotype with many counts. This chain connects TRBV4-1 to TRBJ2-3, with 16 nucleotides matching TRBD2. There are 22 residues in the CDR3. Germline V lookup: CDR1 MGHRA, CDR2 YSYEKL. V gave up 0 bases and J gave up 4 bases; unmatched junction bases: 16. The CDR3 is CASSQESTPGLAGGPLADTQYF. CDR3 bases: TGCGCCAGCAGCCAAGAATCCACCCCGGGACTAGCGGGGGGGCCTTTAGCAGATACGCAGTATTTT.

The chain combines TRBV29-1 with TRBJ2-7, with D perhaps matching TRBD1 or TRBD2 (6 bases each). The CDR3 extends over 14 amino acids. V lost 0 bases and J lost 6, with 15 bases in between. Germline-derived CDR1 and CDR2 are SQVTM and ANQGSEA. This CDR3 is CSVEDRGRTAEQYF. The CDR3, as DNA: TGCAGCGTTGAAGATCGTGGGAGGACAGCCGAGCAGTACTTC.

The sample holds many counts of this clonotype. This sequence joins TRBV10-3 and TRBJ1-2; 8 nucleotides match TRBD1. Unmatched junction bases numbered 11, after V lost 5 bases and J lost 6 bases. This CDR3 has 15 residues. Germline V gene data show CDR1 as ENHRY and CDR2 as SYGVKD. CDR3 amino acids: CAISYPPGGGDGYTF. CDR3 nucleotides: TGTGCCATCAGTTACCCCCCAGGGGGCGGCGATGGCTACACCTTC.

J is TRBJ1-2 and V is TRBV6-1, with 9 nucleotides matching TRBD1. There are 16 residues in the CDR3. Germline V gives CDR1 MNHNS, CDR2 SASEGT. Trimming cost V 2 bases and J 3 bases; bases outside gene matches: 7. The CDR3 sequence is CASSERVGTGHYGYTF. The CDR3 region has the DNA TGTGCCAGCAGTGAACGAGTTGGGACAGGGCACTATGGCTACACCTTC.

Here the CDR3 DNA reads TGCAGTGCTATGGTCCCCGTATCCTACGAGCAGTACTTC. This gives the protein CSAMVPVSYEQYF. The chain uses TRBV20-1 and TRBJ2-7; D gene unclear. The CDR3 consists of 13 residues. Germline CDR1 DFQATT, CDR2 SNEGSKA (reference sequence). Between the trimmed V and J ends, which lost 4 bases and 1 base, there was a span of 11 bases.

Comments on this clonotype: A much larger clone differs from this one at a single base, so this may be a read error. This chain connects TRBV6-1 to TRBJ2-7, with D unresolved. Germline lookup yields CDR1 MNHNS and CDR2 SASEGT. V shed 1 base and J shed 3 bases, with 4 bases lying between them. CDR3 size: 12 residues. CDR3 amino acids: CASSEVIYEQYF. As DNA, the CDR3 is TGTGCCAGCAGTGAAGTAATCTACGAGCAGTACTTC.

J is TRBJ2-7 and V is TRBV28; 9 bases match TRBD1. Germline CDR1 reads MDHEN; CDR2 reads SYDVKM. This CDR3 is built from 13 residues. Trimming at V came to 3 bases and at J to 12 bases, leaving 9 bases not matched to a gene. In nucleotides, the CDR3 is TGTGCCAGCAGTTTTCCGGGGACAGGGCATATGTACTTC. Protein product: CASSFPGTGHMYF.

A few counts support this clonotype. The V call is TRBV20-1, the J call TRBJ2-5, with 9 bases that match TRBD1. The ends lost 4 bases at V and 12 bases at J; junction bases unmatched: 12. Germline CDR1 and CDR2: DFQATT and SNEGSKA (reference sequence). CDR3 size: 13 residues. CDR3 region: CSATNPLTGGKYF. As DNA, the CDR3 is TGCAGTGCTACCAATCCGCTGACAGGGGGGAAGTACTTC.

This clonotype was seen a handful of times. The chain has TRBV9 and TRBJ2-1, with D possibly called TRBD1 or TRBD2 (5 bases each). Germline CDR1 and CDR2: SGDLS and YYNGEE. The CDR3 covers 15 residues. The V gene lost 3 bases and the J gene lost 5 bases, with 15 bases spanning the gap. In DNA, the CDR3 is TGTGCCAGCAGCGCCTGGACTGGGACCCACAATGAGCAGTTCTTC. Its protein product is CASSAWTGTHNEQFF.

In its sample, this clonotype was seen a few times. A read error may account for a junction end that differs from germline. Written as DNA, the CDR3 is TGTGCCAGCAACACGTGGGGTTATAATTCACTCCTCCACTTT. Translated, it gives CASNTWGYNSLLHF. The rearrangement uses TRBV5-5 and TRBJ1-6, with D hard to call. Germline values: CDR1 SGHKS, CDR2 YYEKEE (reference sequence). The CDR3 has 14 amino acids.

This clonotype was counted only a few times. The chain uses TRBV2 and TRBJ2-3; D possibly uses TRBD1 or TRBD2 (5 bases each). Germline values: CDR1 SNHLY, CDR2 FYNNEI. Trimming shortened V by 4 bases and J by 2 bases, and 13 bases separated the two germline ends. The length of the CDR3 is 15 residues. Here the CDR3 DNA reads TGTGCCAGCAGTGGCCGGGACGGAGTCACAGATACGCAGTATTTT. It encodes CASSGRDGVTDTQYF. The full variable domain, its missing parts supplied by reference TRBV2 and TRBJ2-3, is EPEVTQTPSHQVTQMGQEVILRCVPISNHLYFYWYRQILGQKVEFLVSFYNNEISEKSEIFDDQFSVERPDGSNFTLKIRSTKLEDSAMYFCASSGRDGVTDTQYFGPGTRLTVL.

J is TRBJ1-5 and V is TRBV20-1, with a tentative D call TRBD1 (5 bases). Germline CDR1 and CDR2: DFQATT and SNEGSKA (reference sequence). Trimming shortened V by 3 bases and J by 4 bases, and 10 bases separated the two germline ends. This CDR3 spans 13 amino acids. The CDR3 sequence is CSASPRENQPQHF. CDR3 nucleotides: TGCAGTGCTAGCCCCAGGGAAAATCAGCCCCAGCATTTT.

In this sample, this clonotype turned up a few times. The chain is built from TRBV10-3 and TRBJ2-1; tentatively, D is TRBD2 (6 bases). Germline lookup yields CDR1 ENHRY and CDR2 SYGVKD. The V and J ends lost 2 bases and 5 bases respectively, with 10 bases between them. This CDR3 is 14 amino acids long. CDR3 DNA: TGTGCCATCAGTGAGGGGGGACTTAACAATGAGCAGTTCTTC. It translates to CAISEGGLNNEQFF.

J is TRBJ2-7 and V is TRBV6-5; D may correspond to TRBD1 or TRBD2 (6 bases each). The germline gives CDR1 MNHEY, CDR2 SVGAGI. The V end lost 0 bases, the J end lost 2 bases, and 17 bases lay between the germline ends. There are 17 residues in the CDR3. The CDR3 DNA sequence: TGTGCCAGCAGTTACTCGTACGGGGGCCGCATCCCCTACGAGCAGTACTTC. Its protein product is CASSYSYGGRIPYEQYF.

This clonotype was detected ten times or more. J is TRBJ1-5 and V is TRBV10-3; 7 bases map to TRBD1. V lost 6 bases, J lost 1 base, and 18 bases stayed unmatched. There are 19 residues in the CDR3. Germline loops: CDR1 ENHRY, CDR2 SYGVKD. The CDR3 loop is CAISEATRTGIKSNQPQHF. CDR3 sequence (DNA): TGTGCCATCAGCGAAGCGACCCGGACAGGAATTAAGAGCAATCAGCCCCAGCATTTT.

This clonotype was recorded many times. The chain employs TRBV12-3 or TRBV12-4 and TRBJ2-7; 9 bases map to TRBD2. Trimming cost V 3 bases and J 3 bases; bases outside gene matches: 3. This CDR3 region has 14 residues. The CDR3 region has the DNA TGTGCCAGCAGTTTGGTAGCGGGAGACTACGAGCAGTACTTC. Amino acids: CASSLVAGDYEQYF.

This clonotype showed up just once. The chain couples TRBV7-9 to TRBJ2-7; 8 bases match TRBD2. V lost 5 bases and J lost 4; bases outside the gene matches: 10. The germline V gene encodes CDR1 SEHNR and CDR2 FQNEAQ (reference sequence). The CDR3 consists of 15 residues. The CDR3 DNA reads as TGTGCCAGCAGCACCAGCGGGGGCTCAGGGTACGAGCAGTACTTC. Translated: CASSTSGGSGYEQYF.

This rearrangement joins TRBV20-1 to TRBJ1-2; tentative D call: TRBD1 (5 bases). The CDR3 spans 13 residues. From germline, CDR1 is DFQATT and CDR2 SNEGSKA (reference sequence). The CDR3: CTPPRSRRDGYTF. The CDR3 region has the DNA TGCACCCCTCCTCGGAGCCGCAGGGATGGCTACACCTTC.

This clonotype was counted at least ten times. The chain recombines TRBV20-1 with TRBJ2-1; 9 positions match TRBD1. This CDR3 has 14 residues. Looked up from germline, CDR1 is DFQATT and CDR2 is SNEGSKA (reference sequence). The J segment lost 7 bases and the V segment lost 6 bases, leaving 10 bases of the junction unmatched. The CDR3 DNA reads as TGCAGTGCACGTCAGGACAGGGGTCCGAATGAGCAGTTCTTC. This gives the protein CSARQDRGPNEQFF.

There are a few counts of this clonotype. The J gene is TRBJ2-7, the V gene TRBV20-1; possible D gene TRBD1, 7 bases. V was cut by 2 bases and J by 3 bases, with 17 bases left in between. The CDR3 has 15 residues. CDR1 is DFQATT and CDR2 is SNEGSKA in the germline V gene (reference sequence). This chain's CDR3 is CSARNPRGTVYEQYF. DNA for the CDR3: TGCAGTGCTAGAAACCCCCGCGGGACAGTCTACGAGCAGTACTTC.

The chain employs TRBV20-1 and TRBJ2-3; 10 nucleotides match TRBD2. V lost 6 bases and J lost 6; bases outside the gene matches: 6. The V gene's germline CDR1 is DFQATT and CDR2 SNEGSKA (reference sequence). This CDR3 comprises 13 residues. The DNA for the CDR3 is TGCAGTGCAGGGGGGACTAGCGCCGATACGCAGTATTTT. Protein: CSAGGTSADTQYF.